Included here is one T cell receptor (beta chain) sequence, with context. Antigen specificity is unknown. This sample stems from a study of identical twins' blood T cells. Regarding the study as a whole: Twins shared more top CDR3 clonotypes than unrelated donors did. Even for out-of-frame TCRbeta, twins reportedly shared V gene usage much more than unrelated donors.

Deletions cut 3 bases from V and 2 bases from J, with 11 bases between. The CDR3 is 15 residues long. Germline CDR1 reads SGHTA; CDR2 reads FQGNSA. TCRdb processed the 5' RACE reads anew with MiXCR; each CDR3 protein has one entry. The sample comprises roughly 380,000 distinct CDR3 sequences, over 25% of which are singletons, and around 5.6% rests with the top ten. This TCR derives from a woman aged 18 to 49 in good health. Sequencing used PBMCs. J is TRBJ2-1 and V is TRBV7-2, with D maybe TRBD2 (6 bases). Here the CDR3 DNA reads TGTGCCAGCAGCTTTGGGGCGGGACCCTACAATGAGCAGTTCTTC. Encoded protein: CASSFGAGPYNEQFF.